One sample yielded the 23 T cell receptor beta chains listed below, sequenced in a study of control samples from healthy donors and cancer patients (dated by TCRdb to about 2020). The method behind the library was the immunoSEQ multiplex PCR assay. Drawn from immuneACCESS, this table holds only the in-frame rearrangements with V and J called that TCRdb kept. Clones are partly lost; checked studies trace under half to an unresolved V gene and leave the rest unexplained. In this sample the table shows 120,000 to 150,000 clones, roughly 92% of which occur a single time. Approximately 11% of the sample is in the top ten clones. Input material: blood. Receptors were obtained from a man aged 30-40 years in good health.

The V call is TRBV7-9, the J call TRBJ1-2; D is perhaps TRBD1 (6 bases). V lost 0 bases to trimming and J lost 1 base, with 6 bases between them. Germline CDR1 reads SEHNR; CDR2 reads FQNEAQ (reference sequence). The CDR3 runs to 14 residues. CDR3: CASSLADSNYGYTF. The CDR3 nucleotides are TGTGCCAGCAGCTTAGCGGACAGTAACTATGGCTACACCTTC.

V is TRBV5-6 and J is TRBJ1-2; a possible D gene is TRBD1 (6 bases). This CDR3 region has 14 residues. Germline V gene lookup returns CDR1 SGHDT and CDR2 YYEEEE. Deletions cut 0 bases from V and 5 bases from J, with 11 bases between. The CDR3 DNA follows: TGTGCCAGCAGCTTGGATCAGGGGAGATATGGCTACACCTTC. It encodes CASSLDQGRYGYTF.

This CDR3 reads CASRYRGGNTEAFF. The CDR3 coding sequence is TGTGCCAGCAGGTACAGGGGAGGAAACACTGAAGCTTTCTTT. The genes are TRBV6-1 and TRBJ1-1; TRBD1 agrees at 7 bases. CDR1 is MNHNS and CDR2 is SASEGT in the germline V gene. The V and J ends lost 6 bases and 2 bases, in that order; junction bases with no gene match: 6. There are 14 residues in the CDR3.

The DNA of the CDR3 is TGTGCCAGCAGCTCCGGGGAGGGGGGATCGACTGAAGCTTTCTTT. Protein: CASSSGEGGSTEAFF. The chain joins TRBV7-9 to TRBJ1-1; tentatively, D is TRBD1 (6 bases). Per the germline V gene, CDR1 is SEHNR and CDR2 is FQNEAQ (reference sequence). Trimming took 4 bases from V and 5 from J, leaving 17 bases between them. The CDR3 contains 15 residues. Based on the CDR3 plus reference TRBV7-9 and TRBJ1-1, the full variable domain is DTGVSQNPRHKITKRGQNVTFRCDPISEHNRLYWYRQTLGQGPEFLTYFQNEAQLEKSRLLSDRFSAERPKGSFSTLEIQRTEQGDSAMYLCASSSGEGGSTEAFFGQGTRLTVV.

This chain links TRBV30 with TRBJ1-5, with a weak D call TRBD1 (5 bases). Per germline, CDR1 GTSNPN and CDR2 SVGIG (reference sequence). There are 13 residues in the CDR3. Trimming left V 7 bases short and J 3 bases short, with 13 bases between. The CDR3 DNA is TGTGCCTTCGCCGAGGGGATCAATCAGCCCCAGCATTTT. Translating it yields CAFAEGINQPQHF.

The chain couples TRBV5-1 to TRBJ2-7; 12 bases are shared with TRBD2. Trimming at V came to 4 bases and at J to 1 base, leaving 3 bases not matched to a gene. Germline CDR1 SGHRS, CDR2 YFSETQ. The CDR3 is made up of 15 amino acids. CDR3 coding DNA: TGCGCCAGCAGCGTCGGACTAGCGGGATCCTACGAGCAGTACTTC. Residues: CASSVGLAGSYEQYF. The entire variable domain, with the rest obtained from reference TRBV5-1 and TRBJ2-7, is as follows: KAGVTQTPRYLIKTRGQQVTLSCSPISGHRSVSWYQQTPGQGLQFLFEYFSETQRNKGNFPGRFSGRQFSNSRSEMNVSTLELGDSALYLCASSVGLAGSYEQYFGPGTRLTVT.

The chain employs TRBV6-4 and TRBJ2-3, with D perhaps TRBD1 (6 bases). Trimming removed 4 bases at V and 1 base at J, with 9 bases between. The CDR3 extends over 14 amino acids. Germline values: CDR1 MRHNA, CDR2 SNTAGT. The CDR3 coding sequence is TGTGCCAGCAGTGGTGGGGGCGGCACAGATACGCAGTATTTT. Its translation: CASSGGGGTDTQYF.

In its sample, this clone was seen a few times. This chain joins TRBV7-9 and TRBJ1-5; D is uncertain. CDR1 is SEHNR and CDR2 is FQNEAQ in the germline V gene (reference sequence). The CDR3 loop spans 13 amino acids. V was clipped by 2 bases and J by 5 bases, with 7 bases between them. CDR3 loop: CASSLNGDQPQHF. As DNA, the CDR3 is TGTGCCAGCAGCTTAAACGGGGATCAGCCCCAGCATTTT.

The rearrangement links TRBV7-2 to TRBJ1-2; weak D call: TRBD1 (5 bases). V was clipped by 6 bases and J by 0 bases, with 17 bases between them. The CDR3 consists of 16 residues. CDR1 is SGHTA, CDR2 FQGNSA, per germline. The CDR3 bases are TGTGCCAGCAGTCTAACCATGACAGATTCTAACTATGGCTACACCTTC. This encodes CASSLTMTDSNYGYTF.

The chain is built from TRBV24-1 and TRBJ2-2; TRBD1 is a possible D gene (6 bases). The CDR3 is 13 amino acids. The ends were cut back, 7 bases at V and 7 bases at J, with 12 bases in the middle. The V gene's germline CDR1 is KGHDR and CDR2 SFDVKD. CDR3: CATRSRGDGELFF. The CDR3 DNA follows: TGTGCCACCAGGTCCAGGGGAGACGGGGAGCTGTTTTTT.

The gene calls are TRBV9 and TRBJ2-5; D unclear. There are 15 residues in the CDR3. Trimming removed 4 bases at V and 1 base at J, with 14 bases between. Germline assignment: CDR1 SGDLS and CDR2 YYNGEE. The CDR3 nucleotides read TGTGCCAGCAGCCACAATCCCAGGTCCCAAGAGACCCAGTACTTC. This translates into CASSHNPRSQETQYF.

The rearrangement uses TRBV4-1 and TRBJ2-1, with TRBD2 matching 7 bases. The germline V gene has CDR1 MGHRA and CDR2 YSYEKL. The trim removed 1 base at V and 8 bases at J, leaving 5 bases unmatched. The CDR3 length is 14 residues. The CDR3 DNA follows: TGCGCCAGCAGCCAAGTCTATCGGGGGGATGAGCAGTTCTTC. Its translation: CASSQVYRGDEQFF.

The chain combines TRBV15 with TRBJ1-4; D is uncertain. CDR3 length: 14 amino acids. Trimming removed 3 bases from V and 8 bases from J, with 13 bases in between. The germline V gene encodes CDR1 LNHNV and CDR2 YYDKDF (reference sequence). The CDR3 spells CATSSGQTDEKLFF. The CDR3 DNA reads TGTGCCACCAGCAGTGGGCAGACGGACGAAAAACTGTTTTTT.

This clone was recorded once. The rearrangement joins TRBV29-1 to TRBJ2-7, with TRBD2 matching over 7 bases. J was trimmed by 4 bases and V by 4 bases; bases with no gene match: 7. CDR1 is SQVTM and CDR2 is ANQGSEA in the germline V gene. The CDR3 is 13 amino acids. CDR3 region: CSVVPAGKYEQYF. The CDR3 DNA reads as TGCAGCGTTGTTCCAGCGGGAAAATACGAGCAGTACTTC.

The CDR3 bases are TGTGCCAGCAGCGGAGGTTCGCTTGAGCAGTTCTTC. Translation: CASSGGSLEQFF. J is TRBJ2-1 and V is TRBV7-9, with D perhaps matching TRBD2 (5 bases). CDR3 length: 12 amino acids. The germline V and J ends were trimmed by 5 bases and 9 bases, with 11 bases remaining between them. The germline gives CDR1 SEHNR, CDR2 FQNEAQ (reference sequence). The whole variable domain, remainder taken from reference TRBV7-9 and TRBJ2-1, is DTGVSQNPRHKITKRGQNVTFRCDPISEHNRLYWYRQTLGQGPEFLTYFQNEAQLEKSRLLSDRFSAERPKGSFSTLEIQRTEQGDSAMYLCASSGGSLEQFFGPGTRLTVL.

CDR3 region: CASSLGQLSYGYTF. The CDR3 DNA is TGCGCCAGCAGCTTGGGACAGCTATCCTATGGCTACACCTTC. V is TRBV5-1 and J is TRBJ1-2; D might be TRBD1 (5 bases). Germline CDR1 SGHRS, CDR2 YFSETQ. V shed 0 bases and J shed 4 bases, with 10 bases lying between them. The CDR3 is 14 residues long.

The chain uses TRBV6-2 or TRBV6-3 and TRBJ1-4; no clear D gene. The CDR3 covers 14 residues. Trimming stripped 2 bases from V and 7 bases from J, with 11 bases between. Germline CDR1 and CDR2: MNHEY and SVGEGT. The CDR3 spells CASSYMTPSEKLFF. CDR3 DNA: TGTGCCAGCAGTTACATGACACCGAGTGAAAAACTGTTTTTT.

This clone came up once. The chain is built from TRBV7-2 and TRBJ2-3; no clear D. Germline loops: CDR1 SGHTA, CDR2 FQGNSA. Trimming pared 5 bases from V and 6 bases from J, leaving 12 bases between. This CDR3 contains 13 residues. In DNA, the CDR3 is TGTGCCAGCAGCCTACAAACGTCGGATACGCAGTATTTT. The encoded protein is CASSLQTSDTQYF.

This chain uses TRBV7-2 with TRBJ2-1; D is perhaps TRBD1 (5 bases). V was cut by 6 bases and J by 10 bases, with 16 bases left in between. CDR1 is SGHTA and CDR2 is FQGNSA in the germline V gene. The CDR3 runs 13 residues. CDR3 region: CASRLTRVSEQFF. For the CDR3, the DNA is TGTGCCAGCAGACTAACCAGGGTCTCAGAGCAGTTCTTC.

V gene TRBV7-2 combines with J gene TRBJ2-7, with unresolved D. This CDR3 contains 14 residues. Germline lookup yields CDR1 SGHTA and CDR2 FQGNSA. V shed 2 bases and J shed 2 bases, with 10 bases lying between them. The CDR3 DNA is TGTGCCAGCAGCTTAAACCCAGGTCCCTACGAGCAGTACTTC. Translating gives CASSLNPGPYEQYF.

The chain carries TRBV19 and TRBJ1-1; no definite D call. The germline V and J ends were trimmed by 3 bases and 1 base, with 12 bases remaining between them. The length of the CDR3 is 15 residues. Germline V gene lookup returns CDR1 LNHDA and CDR2 SQIVND (reference sequence). CDR3 in DNA: TGTGCCAGTAGTATTCAAGGTATACAGAACACTGAAGCTTTCTTT. Translation: CASSIQGIQNTEAFF.

The gene calls are TRBV25-1 and TRBJ1-2; a weak D match, TRBD1 (6 bases). V gave up 1 base and J gave up 7 bases, with 13 bases separating them. The CDR3 consists of 14 residues. Germline V CDR1 and CDR2: MGHDK, SYGVNS. In DNA, the CDR3 is TGTGCCAGCAGTGAATTTCGGGGGGCCGGTGGCTACACCTTC. This codes for CASSEFRGAGGYTF.

V is TRBV6-1 and J is TRBJ1-3; 7 nucleotides match TRBD1. V was clipped by 1 base and J by 11 bases; unmatched bases: 5. Germline assignment: CDR1 MNHNS and CDR2 SASEGT. The CDR3 has 13 residues. This CDR3 is CASSEVAGGPIYF. CDR3 bases: TGTGCCAGCAGTGAAGTGGCAGGGGGACCCATATATTTT.